Each of the 25 T cell receptor beta chains below was sequenced from the same sample in a study of shared clonotypes between healthy human individuals. Measured with immunoSEQ multiplex PCR; TCRdb has only the in-frame clones, and not every one. The profile shows some 630,000 clones, 60% to 80% of them singletons. The sequenced material came from memory CD4+ T cells sorted from blood. Noted subset: CD45RA-negative fraction. These TCRs come from a woman aged 30 to 39 in good health.

This chain uses TRBV20-1 with TRBJ1-1; D remains ambiguous. V was clipped by 6 bases and J by 7 bases, with 12 bases between them. The CDR3 covers 11 residues. Germline loops: CDR1 DFQATT, CDR2 SNEGSKA (reference sequence). DNA of the CDR3: TGCAGTGCCGGCTATCTGAGTGAAGCTTTCTTT. Translating it yields CSAGYLSEAFF.

In this sample, this clone turned up once. This sequence joins TRBV28 and TRBJ2-5; D uncertain. The end of the DNA aligns better with TRBJ2-7, so the J call may be wrong. The CDR3 is 12 amino acids. Germline CDR1 is MDHEN and CDR2 is SYDVKM. The CDR3 sequence: CASSLAQYEQYF. In DNA form, the CDR3 reads TGTGCCAGCAGTTTAGCCCAGTACGAGCAGTACTTC.

Only a few counts were recorded for this clone. This chain links TRBV7-2 with TRBJ2-7; D perhaps matches TRBD1 (6 bases). Germline V gene lookup returns CDR1 SGHTA and CDR2 FQGNSA. The V and J ends lost 0 bases and 4 bases respectively, with 10 bases between them. The CDR3 runs 14 residues. DNA of the CDR3: TGTGCCAGCAGCTTAGCCGGCAGGGGTTACGAGCAGTACTTC. Amino acids: CASSLAGRGYEQYF.

This clone has a count of ten or more. CDR3 nucleotides: TGTGCCTGGAAATCCCGCCGTCAGGGGACAACTAATGAAAAACTGTTTTTT. Its translation is CAWKSRRQGTTNEKLFF. The V and J genes are TRBV30 and TRBJ1-4, with D maybe TRBD1 (6 bases). Germline V gene data show CDR1 as GTSNPN and CDR2 as SVGIG (reference sequence). CDR3 length equals 17 residues. Trimming removed 4 bases at V and 0 bases at J, with 18 bases between.

This clone occurred once. The CDR3 reads CASSTTGGAGQPQHF. CDR3 nucleotides: TGTGCCAGTAGTACGACAGGGGGCGCGGGTCAGCCCCAGCATTTT. The chain employs TRBV19 and TRBJ1-5; TRBD1 agrees at 10 bases. Germline loops: CDR1 LNHDA, CDR2 SQIVND (reference sequence). This CDR3 contains 15 residues. V lost 4 bases to trimming and J lost 6 bases; unmatched junction nucleotides: 6.

The J gene is TRBJ2-5, the V gene TRBV28, with 8 bases that match TRBD2. The J segment lost 5 bases and the V segment lost 6 bases, leaving 11 bases of the junction unmatched. Germline lookup yields CDR1 MDHEN and CDR2 SYDVKM. CDR3 length: 15 amino acids. The CDR3 bases are TGTGCCAGCAGCTCGGGGGGGAGGGCCAGGGAGACCCAGTACTTC. It translates to CASSSGGRARETQYF.

This clone was picked up a small number of times. The chain couples TRBV2 to TRBJ1-5, with 12 bases identical to TRBD1. Germline-derived CDR1 and CDR2 are SNHLY and FYNNEI. Losses at the gene ends were 6 bases for V and 7 bases for J; bases not matched to a gene: 1. This CDR3 is 13 amino acids long. This CDR3 reads CASRGTGGQPQHF. CDR3 DNA sequence: TGTGCCAGCAGAGGGACAGGGGGCCAGCCCCAGCATTTT.

The chain has TRBV27 and TRBJ2-1; the match to TRBD2 covers 7 bases. CDR3 length: 17 amino acids. The trim removed 3 bases at V and 8 bases at J, leaving 16 bases unmatched. CDR1 and CDR2 (germline): MNHEY, SMNVEV (reference sequence). The CDR3 bases are TGTGCCAGCAGTTTCAGCGGGATAACTGGTTATTTCGATGAGCAGTTCTTC. Translating gives CASSFSGITGYFDEQFF.

V usage is TRBV28 and J usage is TRBJ1-5; TRBD1 matches 7 bases. This CDR3 spans 17 amino acids. Germline CDR1 MDHEN, CDR2 SYDVKM. J gave up 0 bases and V 5 bases, and 10 bases lay outside the gene matches. Here the CDR3 reads CASSNTGTAYSNQPQHF. The DNA for the CDR3 is TGTGCCAGCAGTAATACCGGGACAGCGTATAGCAATCAGCCCCAGCATTTT.

This rearrangement joins TRBV27 to TRBJ2-2; 8 positions match TRBD1. The V gene's germline CDR1 is MNHEY and CDR2 SMNVEV (reference sequence). V was pared by 5 bases and J by 5 bases, with 4 bases of the junction left unmatched. The CDR3 is made up of 14 amino acids. The CDR3 is CASSERTGTGELFF. CDR3 coding DNA: TGTGCCAGCAGTGAGCGGACAGGGACCGGGGAGCTGTTTTTT.

This rearrangement joins TRBV28 to TRBJ2-7; the D gene is possibly TRBD1 (5 bases). Germline V gene lookup returns CDR1 MDHEN and CDR2 SYDVKM. The V gene lost 0 bases and the J gene lost 5 bases, with 11 bases spanning the gap. The CDR3 is 14 residues long. The CDR3 protein is CASSLWGRKDEQYF. The CDR3 DNA reads TGTGCCAGCAGTTTATGGGGGCGCAAGGACGAGCAGTACTTC.

V and J are TRBV7-9 and TRBJ2-3, with 7 bases aligning to TRBD1. The germline V gene encodes CDR1 SEHNR and CDR2 FQNEAQ (reference sequence). With 5 bases clipped from V and 11 bases from J, the junction kept 7 bases outside the gene matches. This CDR3 has 12 residues. The CDR3 DNA sequence: TGTGCCAGCAGCCTAACAGGGGACCTGCAGTATTTT. Encoded protein: CASSLTGDLQYF.

The rearrangement joins TRBV4-1 to TRBJ1-4; D remains unclear. The CDR3 sequence is 13 residues long. CDR1 and CDR2 (germline): MGHRA, YSYEKL. The V gene lost 3 bases and the J gene lost 7 bases, with 9 bases spanning the gap. CDR3 coding DNA: TGCGCCAGCAGCCAGGGGATCGGTGAAAAACTGTTTTTT. This translates into CASSQGIGEKLFF.

This clone was seen just once. This chain joins TRBV5-4 and TRBJ2-1, with TRBD2 matching over 13 bases. This CDR3 has 17 residues. V shed 0 bases and J 0 bases; nucleotides not matched to a gene: 0. CDR1 and CDR2 (germline): SGHNT, YYREEE (reference sequence). The CDR3 DNA is TGTGCCAGCAGCTTGGGGACTAGCGGGAGCTCCTACAATGAGCAGTTCTTC. The encoded protein is CASSLGTSGSSYNEQFF.

This chain connects TRBV28 to TRBJ2-7; D might be TRBD2 (5 bases). V lost 3 bases to trimming and J lost 2 bases, with 11 bases between them. Germline CDR1 is MDHEN and CDR2 is SYDVKM. The CDR3 runs 14 residues. The CDR3 sequence is CASSLTGVAYEQYF. The CDR3 DNA reads TGTGCCAGCAGTTTGACCGGGGTTGCCTACGAGCAGTACTTC.

In its sample, this clone was seen many times. The same CDR3 is also encoded by other DNA sequences in this sample. The chain joins TRBV2 to TRBJ1-5, with D possibly TRBD1 on 5 matching bases. The ends were cut back, 7 bases at V and 2 bases at J, with 9 bases in the middle. The germline V gene has CDR1 SNHLY and CDR2 FYNNEI. This CDR3 has 13 amino acids. In DNA form, the CDR3 reads TGTGCCAGCACTGGGACGCGCAATCAGCCCCAGCATTTT. It is translated as CASTGTRNQPQHF.

The J gene is TRBJ1-5, the V gene TRBV29-1; D possibly corresponds to TRBD1 (6 bases). Looked up from germline, CDR1 is SQVTM and CDR2 is ANQGSEA. The CDR3 totals 13 residues. Trimming removed 4 bases at V and 11 bases at J, with 18 bases between. DNA for the CDR3: TGCAGCGTTGGAGGGGACACCCAAGGGGCCCAGCATTTT. Translation gives CSVGGDTQGAQHF.

The rearrangement joins TRBV27 to TRBJ2-5; 7 nucleotides align to TRBD2. The J call may be mistaken, given a closer DNA end match to TRBJ2-7. The germline CDR1 and CDR2 sequences are MNHEY and SMNVEV (reference sequence). CDR3 size: 15 residues. The CDR3 spells CASSPRASGPYEQYF. The CDR3 coding sequence is TGTGCCAGCAGCCCCCGGGCTAGCGGACCCTACGAGCAGTACTTC.

The J gene is TRBJ2-3, the V gene TRBV4-1, with D hard to call. CDR3 length: 17 residues. Trimming stripped 1 base from V and 0 bases from J, with 14 bases between. Germline-derived CDR1 and CDR2 are MGHRA and YSYEKL. This CDR3 reads CASSQGFYAQSTDTQYF. CDR3 in DNA: TGCGCCAGCAGCCAAGGTTTCTACGCCCAAAGCACAGATACGCAGTATTTT.

The V and J genes are TRBV4-1 and TRBJ2-7; the match to TRBD2 covers 13 bases. Germline assignment: CDR1 MGHRA and CDR2 YSYEKL. Trimming cost V 3 bases and J 3 bases; bases outside gene matches: 8. The CDR3 spans 17 residues. The CDR3 DNA reads TGCGCCAGCAGCCATGCCACCGGGACTAGCGGGAACTACGAGCAGTACTTC. Protein product: CASSHATGTSGNYEQYF.

The chain employs TRBV19 and TRBJ2-1; 8 bases align to TRBD2. There are 13 residues in the CDR3. The junction had 3 bases not matched to a gene; V was cut back by 7 bases and J by 4 bases. Per germline, CDR1 LNHDA and CDR2 SQIVND (reference sequence). The CDR3 sequence: CASKLAEYNEQFF. Written as DNA, the CDR3 is TGTGCCAGTAAACTAGCGGAGTACAATGAGCAGTTCTTC. Full variable domain (remainder filled in from reference TRBV19 and TRBJ2-1): DGGITQSPKYLFRKEGQNVTLSCEQNLNHDAMYWYRQDPGQGLRLIYYSQIVNDFQKGDIAEGYSVSREKKESFPLTVTSAQKNPTAFYLCASKLAEYNEQFFGPGTRLTVL.

The rearrangement links TRBV5-1 to TRBJ1-5, with a tentative D call TRBD1 (5 bases). The CDR3 extends over 15 amino acids. V lost 4 bases and J 5 bases, leaving 16 bases between the germline ends. From germline, CDR1 is SGHRS and CDR2 YFSETQ. The CDR3 DNA reads TGCGCCAGCAGCCCGTGGGGGGAGGCAGATCAGCCCCAGCATTTT. Its translation: CASSPWGEADQPQHF. Variable domain in full (rest from reference TRBV5-1 and TRBJ1-5): KAGVTQTPRYLIKTRGQQVTLSCSPISGHRSVSWYQQTPGQGLQFLFEYFSETQRNKGNFPGRFSGRQFSNSRSEMNVSTLELGDSALYLCASSPWGEADQPQHFGDGTRLSIL.

The chain links TRBV10-3 to TRBJ2-5; D call uncertain. Germline V lookup: CDR1 ENHRY, CDR2 SYGVKD. The V and J ends lost 6 bases and 5 bases respectively, with 16 bases between them. The CDR3 consists of 14 residues. Here the CDR3 DNA reads TGTGCCATCAGCCCGACGGGTCCCTTGGAGACCCAGTACTTC. Translated: CAISPTGPLETQYF.

V gene TRBV5-1 combines with J gene TRBJ1-5; no clear D gene. Germline CDR1 and CDR2: SGHRS and YFSETQ. The V end was cut by 0 bases, the J end by 2 bases, with 9 bases between. The CDR3 totals 15 residues. CDR3 bases: TGCGCCAGCAGCTTGGAAGGGATGGGCAATCAGCCCCAGCATTTT. This translates into CASSLEGMGNQPQHF.

The J gene is TRBJ2-7, the V gene TRBV19; 7 bases are a match to TRBD2. The CDR3 loop spans 15 amino acids. Germline CDR1 is LNHDA and CDR2 is SQIVND (reference sequence). Trimming cost V 0 bases and J 7 bases; bases outside gene matches: 9. CDR3 amino acids: CASSIEGLPAVEQYF. The CDR3 DNA follows: TGTGCCAGTAGTATAGAGGGACTACCTGCTGTGGAGCAGTACTTC.